The T cell receptor beta chain under discussion was sequenced for a study of blood T cell repertoires in COVID-19. Study details: The cDNA or gDNA used as material had been derived from T cells, B-cell-depleted T cells, or PBMCs.

The repertoire was sequenced with immunoSEQ multiplex PCR; TCRdb's copy has only in-frame clones and lacks some. The sample carries roughly 260,000 clones, 80% to 90% recorded once. V lost 3 bases to trimming and J lost 3 bases, with 9 bases between them. Germline V gives CDR1 MDHEN, CDR2 SYDVKM. This CDR3 contains 14 residues. The origin of this receptor is a woman in her forties with acute or convalescent COVID-19. The rearrangement joins TRBV28 to TRBJ2-1, with D perhaps TRBD1 (7 bases). Sequenced input: peripheral blood. The CDR3 DNA sequence: TGTGCCAGCAGTTTTCAGGGGGGCTACAATGAGCAGTTCTTC. Translated: CASSFQGGYNEQFF. Full variable domain (rest looked up from reference TRBV28 and TRBJ2-1): DVKVTQSSRYLVKRTGEKVFLECVQDMDHENMFWYRQDPGLGLRLIYFSYDVKMKEKGDIPEGYSVSREKKERFSLILESASTNQTSMYLCASSFQGGYNEQFFGPGTRLTVL.